This T cell receptor (beta chain) was captured in a study of blood T cell repertoires in COVID-19. Study context: Spain, Italy and the United States supplied samples that represented acute and convalescent COVID-19. The cDNA or gDNA used as material had been derived from T cells, B-cell-depleted T cells, or PBMCs.

The sample holds one count of this clone. Other DNA sequences in the same sample also yield this CDR3. Source study methods: Amplification from reference gene primers served as the basis for estimated nucleated cell counts. Clones were sequenced by immunoSEQ multiplex PCR, and TCRdb holds only the in-frame ones, with some missing. That table furnishes V, J and clone size, whereas the DNA furnished D and trimming. The table lists 200,000 to 250,000 clones, 75% to 90% of them singletons. V was cut by 4 bases and J by 1 base, with 10 bases left in between. Germline lookup yields CDR1 SQVTM and CDR2 ANQGSEA. The CDR3 spans 13 residues.

This TCR was sampled from a woman aged 25-40 years who had recovered from COVID-19. This chain connects TRBV29-1 to TRBJ1-1, with D maybe TRBD1 (6 bases). Sequencing was performed on peripheral blood. The CDR3 nucleotides are TGCAGCGTTGTGACAGGCAGGAACACTGAAGCTTTCTTT. Translated, it gives CSVVTGRNTEAFF.